The text below deals with one TCR beta chain. CDR3 length: 13 amino acids. Trimming took 5 bases from V and 4 from J; bases not matched to a gene: 6. Germline CDR1 and CDR2: SQVTM and ANQGSEA. These data come from a study of T cells after posttransplantation cyclophosphamide. Repertoires were generated with immunoSEQ multiplex PCR, while TCRdb's copy carries only in-frame clones and drops some. The repertoire holds around 3,900 clones, with more than 80% as singletons. A marrow graft followed busulfan-fludarabine conditioning, with cyclophosphamide on days +3 and +4. The TCR was taken from a male patient in his thirties who received an allogeneic stem cell transplant from a related donor, was CMV-positive, and had no GVHD. Some T cells may originate from the graft donor. Here the sequenced sample was CD4+ T cells sorted from blood, taken almost 250 days after a stem cell transplant with posttransplant cyclophosphamide. The chain employs TRBV29-1 and TRBJ2-7; 9 bases fit TRBD1. The CDR3 nucleotides are TGCAGCGTTCTAGAAGGACAGGGGTACGAGCAGTACTTC. It encodes CSVLEGQGYEQYF.